The 29 T cell receptor beta chains presented below share a single source sample, sequenced in a study of blood T cell repertoires in COVID-19. Assay used: immunoSEQ multiplex PCR; TCRdb lists only in-frame clones, some missing. The repertoire has over 450,000 clones, 75% to 90% of them found once; the top ten carry around 0.92%. Sequenced: peripheral blood. These receptors all stem from a man aged 18 to 29 with COVID-19, enrolled during active disease.

This clone has just a few counts. The DNA for the CDR3 is TGTGCCAGTAGTATGGACTTACGAGCTAACTATGGCTACACCTTC. This sequence encodes CASSMDLRANYGYTF. V usage is TRBV19 and J usage is TRBJ1-2, with D unclear. The CDR3 length is 15 residues. CDR1 and CDR2 from the germline V gene are LNHDA and SQIVND (reference sequence). V shed 3 bases and J shed 0 bases, with 11 bases lying between them. Drawing the rest from reference TRBV19 and TRBJ1-2, the complete variable domain is DGGITQSPKYLFRKEGQNVTLSCEQNLNHDAMYWYRQDPGQGLRLIYYSQIVNDFQKGDIAEGYSVSREKKESFPLTVTSAQKNPTAFYLCASSMDLRANYGYTFGSGTRLTVV.

This chain joins TRBV11-2 and TRBJ2-7, with D maybe TRBD2 (5 bases). The CDR3 consists of 15 residues. Germline values: CDR1 SGHAT, CDR2 FQNNGV. V gave up 4 bases and J gave up 0 bases, with 13 bases separating them. The CDR3 DNA is TGTGCCAGCAGCTCCCGGGGTTCGAGCTCCTACGAGCAGTACTTC. Protein: CASSSRGSSSYEQYF.

The rearrangement uses TRBV12-3 or TRBV12-4 and TRBJ1-5; no definite D call. The CDR3 loop spans 13 amino acids. Trimming left V 3 bases short and J 6 bases short, with 9 bases between. CDR3 residues: CASSFGGFQPQHF. Here the CDR3 DNA reads TGTGCCAGCAGTTTCGGAGGGTTTCAGCCCCAGCATTTT.

The rearrangement links TRBV3-1 (or the pseudogene TRBV3-2) to TRBJ2-3, with D possibly TRBD2 on 6 matching bases. Germline CDR1 LGHDT, CDR2 YNNKEL (reference sequence). Between the trimmed V and J ends, which lost 5 bases and 8 bases, there was a span of 20 bases. The CDR3 consists of 15 residues. This CDR3 is CASSFSGTGPGTQYF. The CDR3 DNA follows: TGTGCCAGCAGCTTCTCCGGGACTGGCCCAGGTACGCAGTATTTT.

This rearrangement joins TRBV12-3 or TRBV12-4 to TRBJ1-2, with D perhaps matching TRBD1 (6 bases). CDR3 length equals 13 residues. The V end lost 8 bases, the J end lost 7 bases, and 17 bases lay between the germline ends. CDR3 bases: TGTGCCAGCGCAGAAGGGGGGGTGGTTGGCTACACCTTC. This encodes CASAEGGVVGYTF.

The chain has TRBV5-6 and TRBJ1-5; D is unresolved. Per germline, CDR1 SGHDT and CDR2 YYEEEE. The length of the CDR3 is 16 residues. The V end lost 0 bases, the J end lost 3 bases, and 13 bases lay between the germline ends. The CDR3 DNA sequence: TGTGCCAGCAGCTTGGGAGGGCGTAATAACAATCAGCCCCAGCATTTT. Protein product: CASSLGGRNNNQPQHF.

The V call is TRBV12-5, the J call TRBJ2-1; D is perhaps TRBD1 (7 bases). Trimming took off 0 bases at V and 1 base at J, with 10 bases between the two ends. The CDR3 spans 16 residues. Germline CDR1 reads LGHNT; CDR2 reads FRNRAP. The CDR3 bases are TGTGCTAGTGGTTTGGTACCAGGGGGGTCCTACAATGAGCAGTTCTTC. Encoded protein: CASGLVPGGSYNEQFF.

The V and J genes are TRBV2 and TRBJ1-2, with 8 bases fitting TRBD1. V lost 3 bases and J lost 6; bases outside the gene matches: 6. The CDR3 totals 14 residues. In germline, CDR1 is SNHLY, CDR2 FYNNEI. CDR3 residues: CASSDRGRVNGYTF. DNA for the CDR3: TGTGCCAGCAGTGACAGGGGGCGCGTCAATGGCTACACCTTC.

This clone was counted a single time. The rearrangement uses TRBV25-1 and TRBJ2-7; maybe TRBD2 (7 bases). Trimming cost V 8 bases and J 3 bases, with 23 bases left between them. The CDR3 extends over 16 amino acids. Germline CDR1 is MGHDK and CDR2 is SYGVNS. The CDR3 DNA sequence: TGTGCCAGCTCTGCGAGGGGGGGCAGGGGTCACTACGAGCAGTACTTC. The encoded protein is CASSARGGRGHYEQYF.

This chain links TRBV11-2 with TRBJ2-1; TRBD2 is a possible D gene (5 bases). Germline V gene data show CDR1 as SGHAT and CDR2 as FQNNGV. CDR3 length: 11 residues. Between the trimmed V and J ends, which lost 5 bases and 9 bases, there was a span of 8 bases. CDR3 bases: TGTGCCAGCAGCCTCAGCGGTGAGCAGTTCTTC. It yields the protein CASSLSGEQFF.

J is TRBJ2-3 and V is TRBV2, with 7 bases aligning to TRBD2. V was clipped by 3 bases and J by 2 bases; unmatched bases: 11. Germline values: CDR1 SNHLY, CDR2 FYNNEI. The CDR3 loop spans 17 amino acids. CDR3: CASSENPGTKVTDTQYF. The CDR3 bases are TGTGCCAGCAGTGAGAACCCCGGGACTAAAGTCACAGATACGCAGTATTTT.

The rearrangement links TRBV7-3 to TRBJ2-3; no definite D call. Trimming stripped 5 bases from V and 1 base from J, with 7 bases between. This CDR3 contains 13 residues. CDR1 and CDR2 from the germline V gene are SGHTA and FQGTGA. The CDR3 sequence is CASSPPGTDTQYF. The CDR3 DNA reads as TGTGCCAGCAGCCCCCCGGGCACAGATACGCAGTATTTT.

The chain employs TRBV7-9 and TRBJ2-7, with TRBD2 matching 7 bases. The CDR3 runs to 14 residues. Germline CDR1 SEHNR, CDR2 FQNEAQ (reference sequence). With 4 bases clipped from V and 3 bases from J, the junction kept 6 bases outside the gene matches. The CDR3 reads CASSSYRGVYEQYF. The CDR3 region has the DNA TGTGCCAGCAGCTCATATCGGGGGGTCTACGAGCAGTACTTC.

This CDR3 is CASNLGTPRGGNTIYF. CDR3 DNA sequence: TGTGCCAGCAACCTCGGGACACCAAGGGGTGGAAACACCATATATTTT. This chain uses TRBV2 with TRBJ1-3; D might be TRBD1 (6 bases). Trimming removed 7 bases from V and 3 bases from J, with 19 bases in between. CDR1 and CDR2 from the germline V gene are SNHLY and FYNNEI. This CDR3 has 16 amino acids.

The J gene is TRBJ1-6, the V gene TRBV5-8; a possible D gene is TRBD1 (5 bases). Germline assignment: CDR1 SGHTS and CDR2 YDEGEE. Trimming took 2 bases from V and 7 from J, leaving 13 bases between them. The CDR3 sequence is 15 residues long. CDR3 nucleotide sequence: TGTGCCAGCAGCTTATTGCAGGGAGGGAATTCACCCCTCCACTTT. Translated, it gives CASSLLQGGNSPLHF.

The table lists this clone with a count of one. The chain is built from TRBV23-1 and TRBJ2-3, with D uncertain. TRBV23-1 is identified as an open reading frame with a role that is uncertain. CDR3 length: 15 amino acids. Between the trimmed V and J ends, which lost 2 bases and 2 bases, there was a span of 11 bases. CDR3 nucleotides: TGCGCCAGCAGTCAACCAGACTTGTACACAGATACGCAGTATTTT. It is translated as CASSQPDLYTDTQYF.

The rearrangement joins TRBV6-5 to TRBJ1-4; D is perhaps TRBD1 (6 bases). The germline V gene encodes CDR1 MNHEY and CDR2 SVGAGI. V was pared by 7 bases and J by 5 bases, with 17 bases between. CDR3 length: 15 residues. This chain's CDR3 is CASNQDSRGNEKLFF. The CDR3 region has the DNA TGTGCCAGCAACCAGGACAGTAGGGGAAATGAAAAACTGTTTTTT.

The gene calls are TRBV9 and TRBJ2-3; a possible D gene is TRBD2 (7 bases). CDR1 SGDLS and CDR2 YYNGEE come from the germline V gene. V shed 0 bases and J shed 5 bases, with 16 bases lying between them. This CDR3 contains 16 residues. CDR3 residues: CASSVGRGGLGDTQYF. The CDR3 DNA reads as TGTGCCAGCAGCGTAGGGAGGGGGGGCCTTGGAGATACGCAGTATTTT.

J is TRBJ2-2 and V is TRBV30, with TRBD2 identical over 7 bases. The CDR3 covers 13 residues. Germline CDR1 and CDR2: GTSNPN and SVGIG (reference sequence). V lost 3 bases and J lost 8; bases outside the gene matches: 6. Here the CDR3 reads CAWRLAVRGELFF. CDR3 bases: TGTGCCTGGAGGCTAGCGGTTAGGGGGGAGCTGTTTTTT.

The V call is TRBV5-1, the J call TRBJ2-3; D might be TRBD1 (5 bases). Germline V gives CDR1 SGHRS, CDR2 YFSETQ. V shed 2 bases and J shed 1 base, with 14 bases lying between them. CDR3 length: 16 amino acids. CDR3 amino acids: CASSLDREGGTDTQYF. The DNA for the CDR3 is TGCGCCAGCAGCTTAGATAGGGAAGGGGGCACAGATACGCAGTATTTT.

CDR3 DNA: TGTGCCAGCAGCCACAGGTCAGCCGAGCAGTACTTC. Its translation is CASSHRSAEQYF. The V gene is TRBV14, the J gene TRBJ2-7; D ambiguous. The CDR3 runs to 12 residues. Germline V gene lookup returns CDR1 SGHDN and CDR2 FVKESK. Trimming pared 3 bases from V and 6 bases from J, leaving 9 bases between.

This clone is a singleton in its sample. The V call is TRBV21-1, the J call TRBJ1-6; the table's D call, TRBD1, was not checked against the DNA. TRBV21-1 is a recognized pseudogene. This CDR3 is built from 16 residues. The CDR3 DNA is TGTGCCAGCAGCAAAAAAGGGGGGACAGGGGACTCACCCCTCCACTTT. Encoded protein: CASSKKGGTGDSPLHF.

The chain has TRBV5-1 and TRBJ2-5, with unresolved D. This CDR3 comprises 15 residues. Trimming took off 1 base at V and 2 bases at J, with 12 bases between the two ends. Per the germline V gene, CDR1 is SGHRS and CDR2 is YFSETQ. CDR3 in DNA: TGCGCCAGCAGCTTGAACAGTGCCTCACAAGAGACCCAGTACTTC. It yields the protein CASSLNSASQETQYF.

The chain employs TRBV2 and TRBJ2-3; D perhaps matches TRBD2 (7 bases). The CDR3 spans 14 residues. From germline, CDR1 is SNHLY and CDR2 FYNNEI. V dropped 4 bases and J dropped 6 bases, with 14 bases sitting between them. CDR3 in amino acids: CASSVGGGPDTQYF. The CDR3 DNA reads as TGTGCCAGCAGTGTAGGGGGGGGGCCCGATACGCAGTATTTT.

This chain uses TRBV11-3 with TRBJ2-7; TRBD1 is a possible D gene (5 bases). Deletions cut 2 bases from V and 2 bases from J, with 7 bases between. Germline V gives CDR1 SGHNT, CDR2 YENEEA. The CDR3 runs to 13 residues. CDR3 amino acids: CASSLRQPYEQYF. For the CDR3, the DNA is TGTGCCAGCAGCTTACGACAGCCCTACGAGCAGTACTTC.

The genes are TRBV7-9 and TRBJ1-3; D gene uncertain. Trimming stripped 11 bases from V and 3 bases from J, with 14 bases between. The length of the CDR3 is 13 residues. Germline lookup yields CDR1 SEHNR and CDR2 FQNEAQ (reference sequence). Here the CDR3 DNA reads TGTGCCGGTTTGGAGGGAGTTGGAAACACCATATATTTT. It encodes CAGLEGVGNTIYF.

The chain is built from TRBV5-4 and TRBJ2-5; 7 bases map to TRBD1. CDR1 and CDR2 (germline): SGHNT, YYREEE (reference sequence). With 3 bases clipped from V and 6 bases from J, the junction kept 8 bases outside the gene matches. CDR3 length: 14 residues. Written as DNA, the CDR3 is TGTGCCAGCAGCTCCTCAGACAGGGCGAAGACCCAGTACTTC. It translates to CASSSSDRAKTQYF.

The CDR3 DNA is TGTGCCACCAGCAGAGATGGGGACAGGGGCCATGGCTACACCTTC. Translating it yields CATSRDGDRGHGYTF. V is TRBV15 and J is TRBJ1-2; TRBD1 matches 10 bases. After removal of 0 bases from V and 6 bases from J, the junction contained 4 bases not matched to a gene. The CDR3 is 15 residues long. Germline lookup yields CDR1 LNHNV and CDR2 YYDKDF (reference sequence).

The chain employs TRBV19 and TRBJ2-2; TRBD2 might be the D (5 bases). Trimming left V 5 bases short and J 6 bases short, with 7 bases between. CDR1 and CDR2 (germline): LNHDA, SQIVND (reference sequence). This CDR3 is 12 amino acids long. The chain's CDR3 is CASSSGSGELFF. The CDR3 DNA reads as TGTGCCAGTAGTTCGGGATCCGGGGAGCTGTTTTTT.